The following is a TCR beta chain sequence with its context. This clonotype showed up many times. Its antigen specificity is not known. There are no base qualities to consult, and no much larger clone falls within one base. These data originate in a study of T cells in Graves' hyperthyroidism and ophthalmopathy (dated by TCRdb to the late 2010s). About the full investigation: A discovery cohort of about a hundred patients, 43 with Graves' ophthalmopathy and more than 55 with stable Graves' hyperthyroidism, was used to find distinguishing TCR V-J signatures. TCR Vbeta CDR3 sequencing of 135 peripheral blood samples (about 45 ophthalmopathy, about 75 hyperthyroidism and some 17 progressor patients) is reported in the paper. Once sampling was done, hyperthyroidism patients were given methimazole at a starting dose of 30 mg daily, whereas ophthalmopathy patients were given high-dose intravenous methylprednisolone. The study also compared thyroid tissue and blood T-cell repertoires from several Graves' hyperthyroidism patients. The roughly 100 discovery patients were divided at random into training and test sets in a 7:3 ratio. Prospective prediction of ophthalmopathy was tested in an independent validation cohort of 18 to 20 hyperthyroidism patients and 15 to 17 patients who later progressed to ophthalmopathy. General conclusions and limits of the study: In cross-validation, a model built on a 13 V-J signature told ophthalmopathy apart from stable hyperthyroidism with approximately 90% sensitivity and about 81% specificity, and in testing the same model reached 80%/75%. Most expanded thyroid clonotypes (frequency above 0.001) were also detected in blood, suggesting blood repertoires may reflect thyroid immune responses. In validation, the model predicted progression to ophthalmopathy a median of about 6.8 months before onset, with about 71% sensitivity and 72.22% specificity. No statistical method was used to set the sample size in advance, and investigators knew the group allocation.

Stable Graves' hyperthyroidism was defined as the absence of progression to ophthalmopathy over 18 months of follow-up. Hyperthyroidism patients were newly diagnosed, had a disease duration of under 2 months, and were aged 18 to 65 years. The study excluded patients with uncontrolled infections, other autoimmune diseases, pregnancy or lactation. Clinical symptoms, serum thyroxine and TRAb, thyroid ultrasound, and orbital computed tomography formed the basis for the diagnoses. Total RNA was extracted using Trizol reagent, and RNA quality was assessed on an Agilent 2100 Bioanalyzer. The TCR beta CDR3 regions were amplified from the RNA transcripts. The first round of RT-PCR for the TCR CDR3 was performed with the HTBI primer set and the Qiagen OneStep RT-PCR kit. The libraries were constructed in a second round of multiplex PCR and then size-selected and purified. The libraries were sequenced on an Illumina HiSeq2000 using paired-end 100 bp reads. Processing in the source paper ran as follows. SOAPnuke was used to process the raw data, throwing out any read that contained adapters or uncalled bases, had a mean Phred below 15, or lacked an exact constant-primer or identifier match. COPE v1.2.5 was used to merge high-quality paired reads, and clonotypes were defined as unique nucleotide sequences. MiTCR v1.1 was used to align clonotypes to the IMGT TRBV, TRBD and TRBJ reference segments. The analysis was restricted to V-J combinations with a frequency above 0.0001, which together covered 99% to 99.2% of the repertoires. A TCS score was defined as the ratio of F50 (clonal expansion) to E x V (chaos), with BLOSUM62-based TCRdist applied between CDR3 peptides within each V-J. Welch's t-statistics and random forest reduced approximately 520 V-J features to roughly 13, which were used in a naive Bayes classifier (R e1071). Thyroid-blood repertoire similarity was quantified with the Morisita-Horn index. Starting from the raw public reads, TCRdb applied fastp trimming at Q25, assembled clones with MiXCR and retained in-frame beta chains. Each CDR3 protein gets just one entry, which takes the most common genes and DNA from the rows behind it. The V and J calls and clone size are TCRdb's, not the authors'. The sample profile shows 530,000 or so distinct CDR3 sequences; roughly 50% of them were found once. The ten biggest clones cover around 7.7% of the sample.

CDR1 and CDR2, looked up from the germline V gene (reference sequence), are DFQATT and SNEGSKA. The CDR3, from cysteine to phenylalanine, totals 12 residues. Just the 36-base CDR3 DNA is kept, in frame starting at base 1. The V end loses 0 bases and the J end loses 4 bases, and a stretch of 6 bases separates them. Sequenced input: peripheral blood or thyroid tissue (not recorded which). Recombination connected TRBV20-1 to TRBJ1-1; the D gene is unclear. The sequence was collected from a young woman with Graves' hyperthyroidism. Read as DNA, the sequence is TGCAGTGCTAGAGAATCGGGCACTGAAGCTTTCTTT. It is translated as CSARESGTEAFF.